The clone carrying this TCR beta chain appeared many times. The antigen remains undetermined. All of the isolated RNA was reverse transcribed, so expressed TCRB transcripts were sequenced. The protocol was immunoSEQ multiplex PCR, while the TCRdb copy is restricted to in-frame clones and leaves out a portion. The sample holds roughly 400,000 clones, roughly 9.8% seen once. The sample originates from a study of beta chain features in type 1 diabetes. Study-level findings and limits: In every one of the four CD4+ subsets, TCRB CDR3s were moderately but significantly shorter in Type 1 diabetes patients.

Germline CDR1 SGHTA, CDR2 FQGNSA. The length of the CDR3 is 14 residues. With 4 bases removed from V and 5 bases from J, the gap between germline ends came to 14 bases. The clonotype comes from a man younger than 45 with type 1 diabetes. The chain is built from TRBV7-2 and TRBJ2-5; D possibly corresponds to TRBD1 (6 bases). What was sequenced was central memory CD4+ T cells from blood. CDR3 in DNA: TGTGCCAGCAGCTATTTACAGGGTTGGGAGACCCAGTACTTC. Protein product: CASSYLQGWETQYF.